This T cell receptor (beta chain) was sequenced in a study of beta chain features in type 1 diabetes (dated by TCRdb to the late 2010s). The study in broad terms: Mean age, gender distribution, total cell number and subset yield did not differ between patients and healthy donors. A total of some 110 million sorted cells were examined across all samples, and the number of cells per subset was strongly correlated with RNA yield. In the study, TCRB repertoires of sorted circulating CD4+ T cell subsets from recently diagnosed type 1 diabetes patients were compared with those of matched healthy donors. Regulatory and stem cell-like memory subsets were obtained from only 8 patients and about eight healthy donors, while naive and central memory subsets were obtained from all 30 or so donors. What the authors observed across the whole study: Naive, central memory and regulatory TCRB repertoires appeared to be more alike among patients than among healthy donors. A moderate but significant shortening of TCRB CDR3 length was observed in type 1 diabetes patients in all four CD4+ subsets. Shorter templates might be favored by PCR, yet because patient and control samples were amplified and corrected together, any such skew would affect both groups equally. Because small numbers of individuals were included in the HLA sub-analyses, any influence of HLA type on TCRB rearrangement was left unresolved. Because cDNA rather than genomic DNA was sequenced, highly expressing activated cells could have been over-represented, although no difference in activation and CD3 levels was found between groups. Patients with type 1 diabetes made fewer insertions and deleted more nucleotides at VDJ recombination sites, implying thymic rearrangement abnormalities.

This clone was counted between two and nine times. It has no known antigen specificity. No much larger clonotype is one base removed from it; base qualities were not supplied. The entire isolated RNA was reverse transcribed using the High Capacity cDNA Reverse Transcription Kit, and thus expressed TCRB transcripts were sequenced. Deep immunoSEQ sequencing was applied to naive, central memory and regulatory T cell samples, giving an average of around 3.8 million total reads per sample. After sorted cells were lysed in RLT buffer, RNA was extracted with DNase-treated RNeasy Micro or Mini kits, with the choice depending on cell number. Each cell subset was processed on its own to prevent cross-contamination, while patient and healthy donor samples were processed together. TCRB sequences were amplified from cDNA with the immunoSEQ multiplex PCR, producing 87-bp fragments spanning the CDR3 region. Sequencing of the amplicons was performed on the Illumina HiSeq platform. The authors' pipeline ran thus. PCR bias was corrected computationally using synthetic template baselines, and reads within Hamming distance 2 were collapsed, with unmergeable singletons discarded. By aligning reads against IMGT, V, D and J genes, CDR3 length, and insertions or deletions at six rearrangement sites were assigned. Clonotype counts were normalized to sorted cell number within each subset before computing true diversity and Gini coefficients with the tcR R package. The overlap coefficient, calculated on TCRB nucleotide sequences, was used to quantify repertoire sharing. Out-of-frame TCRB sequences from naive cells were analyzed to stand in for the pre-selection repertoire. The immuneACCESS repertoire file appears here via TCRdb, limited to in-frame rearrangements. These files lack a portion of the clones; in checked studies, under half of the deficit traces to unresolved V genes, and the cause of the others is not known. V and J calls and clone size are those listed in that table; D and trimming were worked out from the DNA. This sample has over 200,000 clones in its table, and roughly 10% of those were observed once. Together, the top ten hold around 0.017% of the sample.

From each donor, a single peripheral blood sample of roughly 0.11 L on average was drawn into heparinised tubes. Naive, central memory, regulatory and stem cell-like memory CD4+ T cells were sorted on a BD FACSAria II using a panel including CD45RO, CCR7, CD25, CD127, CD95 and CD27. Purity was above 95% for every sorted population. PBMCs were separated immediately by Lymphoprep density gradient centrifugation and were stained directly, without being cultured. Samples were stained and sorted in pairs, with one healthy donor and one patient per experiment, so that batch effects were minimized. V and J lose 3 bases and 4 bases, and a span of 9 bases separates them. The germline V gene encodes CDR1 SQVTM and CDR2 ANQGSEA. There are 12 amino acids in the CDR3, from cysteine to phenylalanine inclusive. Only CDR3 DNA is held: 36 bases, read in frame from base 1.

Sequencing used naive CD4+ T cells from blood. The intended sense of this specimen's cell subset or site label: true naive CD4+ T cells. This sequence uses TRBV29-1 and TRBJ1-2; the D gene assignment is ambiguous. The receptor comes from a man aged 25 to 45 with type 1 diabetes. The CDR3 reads CSVESGSYGYTF. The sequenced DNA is TGCAGCGTTGAGTCCGGGTCCTATGGCTACACCTTC.